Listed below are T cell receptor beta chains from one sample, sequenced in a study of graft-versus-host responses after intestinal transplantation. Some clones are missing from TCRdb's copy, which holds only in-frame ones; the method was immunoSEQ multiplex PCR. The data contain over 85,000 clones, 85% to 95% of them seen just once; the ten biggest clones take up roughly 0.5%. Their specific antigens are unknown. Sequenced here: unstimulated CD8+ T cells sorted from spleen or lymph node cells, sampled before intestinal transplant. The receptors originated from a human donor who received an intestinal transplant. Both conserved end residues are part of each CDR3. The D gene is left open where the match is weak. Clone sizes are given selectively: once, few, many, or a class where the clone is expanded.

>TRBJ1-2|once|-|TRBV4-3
CASSHEAGKAYGYTF
TGCGCCAGCAGCCATGAGGCAGGGAAGGCCTATGGCTACACCTTC
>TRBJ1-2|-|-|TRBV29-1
CSVIRGKGYTF
TGCAGCGTTATTCGGGGGAAGGGCTACACCTTC
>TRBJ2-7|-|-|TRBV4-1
CASSHVTVAYEQYF
TGCGCCAGCAGCCATGTGACTGTCGCCTACGAGCAGTACTTC
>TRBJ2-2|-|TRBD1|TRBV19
CASSFPIDRVNTGELFF
TGTGCCAGTAGCTTCCCGATAGACAGGGTAAACACCGGGGAGCTGTTTTTT
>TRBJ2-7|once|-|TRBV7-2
CASSFTSYEQYF
TGTGCCAGCAGCTTTACAAGTTACGAGCAGTACTTC
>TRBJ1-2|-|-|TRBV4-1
CASSQVDRYYGYTF
TGCGCCAGCAGCCAAGTAGACAGATACTATGGCTACACCTTC
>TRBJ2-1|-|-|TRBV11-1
CASSLNDIDSYNEQFF
TGTGCCAGCAGCCTCAACGACATCGACTCCTACAATGAGCAGTTCTTC
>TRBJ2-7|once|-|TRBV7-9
CASSLLPKTYEQYF
TGTGCCAGCAGCTTACTACCGAAAACCTACGAGCAGTACTTC
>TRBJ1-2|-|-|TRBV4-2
CASSHTLQGDYGYTF
TGTGCCAGCAGCCATACTTTACAGGGAGACTATGGCTACACCTTC
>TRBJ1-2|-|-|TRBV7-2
CASSLVGGVDNYGYTF
TGTGCCAGCAGCTTAGTAGGGGGGGTTGATAACTATGGCTACACCTTC
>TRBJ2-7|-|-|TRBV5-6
CASSLGLVNHEQYF
TGTGCCAGCAGCTTGGGACTAGTGAACCACGAGCAGTACTTC
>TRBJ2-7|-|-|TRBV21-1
CASSCGTGVSSGTHEQYF
TGTGCCAGCTCCTGCGGGACAGGGGTAAGTAGCGGGACCCACGAGCAGTACTTC
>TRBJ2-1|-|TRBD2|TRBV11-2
CASSPTSSPVYNEQFF
TGTGCCAGCAGCCCGACTAGCTCGCCGGTATACAATGAGCAGTTCTTC
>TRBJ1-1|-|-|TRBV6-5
CASSYGLTEAFF
TGTGCCAGCAGTTACGGCCTGACTGAAGCTTTCTTT
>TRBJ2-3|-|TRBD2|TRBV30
CAWSIGLADHTDTQYF
TGTGCCTGGAGTATCGGACTAGCGGACCACACAGATACGCAGTATTTT
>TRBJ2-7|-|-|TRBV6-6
CASSYSVRGYEQYF
TGTGCCAGCAGTTACTCGGTTCGGGGCTACGAGCAGTACTTC
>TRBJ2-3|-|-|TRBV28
CASSLFRVTSSSDTQYF
TGTGCCAGCAGTTTATTTCGCGTCACTAGTAGTTCAGATACGCAGTATTTT
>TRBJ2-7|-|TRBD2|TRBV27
CASSSPTTILAGVVFDEQYF
TGTGCCAGCAGTTCACCCACGACTATATTAGCGGGAGTGGTTTTCGACGAGCAGTACTTC
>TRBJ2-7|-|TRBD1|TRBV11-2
CASSLYTGTASYEQYF
TGTGCCAGCAGCTTGTATACCGGGACAGCTTCCTACGAGCAGTACTTC
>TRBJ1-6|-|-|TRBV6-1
CASSGQPENSPLHF
TGTGCCAGCAGCGGACAGCCAGAAAATTCACCCCTCCACTTT
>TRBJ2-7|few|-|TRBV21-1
CASFPQGHEQYF
TGTGCCAGCTTCCCGCAGGGGCACGAGCAGTACTTC
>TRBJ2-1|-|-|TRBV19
CASSIAEFNEQFF
TGTGCCAGCTCAATAGCGGAGTTCAATGAGCAGTTCTTC
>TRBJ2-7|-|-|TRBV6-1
CASSEARVSEQYF
TGTGCCAGCAGTGAAGCGAGAGTAAGCGAGCAGTACTTC
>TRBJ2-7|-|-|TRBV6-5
CASSYSSGQGQYF
TGTGCCAGCAGTTACTCCTCGGGCCAGGGGCAGTACTTC
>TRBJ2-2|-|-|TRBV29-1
CSVETTTGELFF
TGCAGCGTTGAAACTACTACCGGGGAGCTGTTTTTT
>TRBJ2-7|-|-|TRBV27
CASSLYGGYEQYF
TGTGCCAGCAGTTTATACGGGGGATACGAGCAGTACTTC
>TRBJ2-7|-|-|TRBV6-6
CASRRDNDYEQYF
TGTGCCAGCAGGAGGGATAACGACTACGAGCAGTACTTC
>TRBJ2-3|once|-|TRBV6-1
CASSENHSAADDTDTQYF
TGTGCCAGCAGTGAAAACCATTCTGCGGCGGATGACACAGATACGCAGTATTTT
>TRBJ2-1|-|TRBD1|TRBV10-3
CASNRGNEQFF
TGTGCCAGCAACAGGGGGAATGAGCAGTTCTTC
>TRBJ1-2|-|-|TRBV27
CASSLSGGIYGYTF
TGTGCCAGCAGTTTAAGTGGGGGCATCTATGGCTACACCTTC
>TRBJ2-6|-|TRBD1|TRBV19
CASRGTAGANVLTF
TGTGCCAGTAGGGGGACAGCTGGGGCCAACGTCCTGACTTTC
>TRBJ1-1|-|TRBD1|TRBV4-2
CASSQPGTENTEAFF
TGTGCCAGCAGCCAGCCCGGGACAGAGAACACTGAAGCTTTCTTT
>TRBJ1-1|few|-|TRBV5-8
CASSLVLNTEAFF
TGTGCCAGCAGCTTGGTCTTGAACACTGAAGCTTTCTTT
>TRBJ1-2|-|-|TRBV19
CASSPSITPGYGYTF
TGTGCCAGTAGTCCGAGTATAACCCCAGGTTATGGCTACACCTTC
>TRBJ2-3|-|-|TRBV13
CASSFRTDTQYF
TGTGCCAGCAGCTTCAGAACAGATACGCAGTATTTT
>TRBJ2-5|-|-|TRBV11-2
CASSLGSRRGLETQYF
TGTGCCAGCAGCTTAGGTTCGCGGCGGGGCTTGGAGACCCAGTACTTC
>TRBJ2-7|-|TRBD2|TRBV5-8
CASSLTAGDEARYEQYF
TGTGCCAGCAGCTTGACGGCGGGGGATGAGGCTAGGTACGAGCAGTACTTC
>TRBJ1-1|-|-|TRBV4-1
CASSQEGGKEAFF
TGCGCCAGCAGCCAAGAAGGCGGGAAAGAAGCTTTCTTT
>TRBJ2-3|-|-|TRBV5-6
CASSFGRADTQYF
TGTGCCAGCAGCTTTGGGCGCGCAGATACGCAGTATTTT
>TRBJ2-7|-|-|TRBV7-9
CASSLGGTGAEQYF
TGTGCCAGCAGCTTGGGGGGTACAGGGGCCGAGCAGTACTTC
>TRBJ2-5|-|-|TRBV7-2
CASSVGATAYQETQYF
TGTGCCAGCAGCGTGGGCGCGACAGCGTACCAAGAGACCCAGTACTTC
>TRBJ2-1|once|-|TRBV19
CASSIPKGETGYNEQFF
TGTGCCAGTAGTATACCCAAGGGCGAAACAGGGTACAATGAGCAGTTCTTC
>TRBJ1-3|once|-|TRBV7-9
CASSSDPYRVWGNTIYF
TGTGCCAGCAGCTCGGACCCTTACAGGGTGTGGGGAAACACCATATATTTT
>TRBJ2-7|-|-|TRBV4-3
CASSQDRGSYEQYF
TGCGCCAGCAGCCAAGACAGGGGCTCCTACGAGCAGTACTTC
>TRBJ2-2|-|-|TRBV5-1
CASSLYLGTGELFF
TGCGCCAGCAGCTTATACCTCGGGACCGGGGAGCTGTTTTTT
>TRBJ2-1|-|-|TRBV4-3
CASSKYPTGAPNHYNEQFF
TGCGCCAGCAGCAAATACCCGACGGGAGCGCCGAACCACTACAATGAGCAGTTCTTC
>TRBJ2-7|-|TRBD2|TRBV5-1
CASSLGLAGVVPYEQYF
TGCGCCAGCAGCTTGGGGTTGGCGGGAGTCGTCCCATACGAGCAGTACTTC
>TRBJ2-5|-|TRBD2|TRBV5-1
CASSLCLAGGPGLETQYF
TGCGCCAGCAGCTTGTGTCTAGCGGGGGGGCCTGGGTTAGAGACCCAGTACTTC
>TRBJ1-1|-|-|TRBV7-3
CASSLGMNTEAFF
TGTGCCAGCAGCCTCGGGATGAACACTGAAGCTTTCTTT
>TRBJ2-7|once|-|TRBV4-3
CASSQEHTAGRAYYEQYF
TGCGCCAGCAGCCAAGAACATACCGCGGGACGGGCCTACTACGAGCAGTACTTC
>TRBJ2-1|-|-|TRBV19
CASSIPDYSYNEQFF
TGTGCCAGTAGTATACCGGACTACTCCTACAATGAGCAGTTCTTC
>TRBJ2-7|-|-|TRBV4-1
CASSPTGAGEDEQYF
TGCGCCAGTAGCCCAACTGGGGCAGGGGAAGACGAGCAGTACTTC
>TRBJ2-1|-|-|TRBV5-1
CASTLGWGKWGYNEQFF
TGCGCCAGCACCCTAGGCTGGGGCAAATGGGGCTACAATGAGCAGTTCTTC
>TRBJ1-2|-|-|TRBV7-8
CASSLFDRSNYGYTF
TGTGCCAGCAGCTTATTCGACAGAAGTAACTATGGCTACACCTTC
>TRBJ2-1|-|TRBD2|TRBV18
CASSPMTTTSGFSREQFF
TGTGCCAGCTCACCTATGACCACGACTAGCGGGTTTAGTAGGGAGCAGTTCTTC
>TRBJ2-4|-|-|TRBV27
CASRSLQGLVKNIQYF
TGTGCCAGCAGATCCCTCCAGGGTCTGGTCAAAAACATTCAGTACTTC
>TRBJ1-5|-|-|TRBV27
CASSFGGAYQPQHF
TGTGCCAGCAGTTTTGGGGGGGCCTATCAGCCCCAGCATTTT
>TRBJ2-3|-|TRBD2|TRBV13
CASSAPSGGRDTQYF
TGTGCCAGCAGCGCCCCTAGCGGGGGTAGGGATACGCAGTATTTT